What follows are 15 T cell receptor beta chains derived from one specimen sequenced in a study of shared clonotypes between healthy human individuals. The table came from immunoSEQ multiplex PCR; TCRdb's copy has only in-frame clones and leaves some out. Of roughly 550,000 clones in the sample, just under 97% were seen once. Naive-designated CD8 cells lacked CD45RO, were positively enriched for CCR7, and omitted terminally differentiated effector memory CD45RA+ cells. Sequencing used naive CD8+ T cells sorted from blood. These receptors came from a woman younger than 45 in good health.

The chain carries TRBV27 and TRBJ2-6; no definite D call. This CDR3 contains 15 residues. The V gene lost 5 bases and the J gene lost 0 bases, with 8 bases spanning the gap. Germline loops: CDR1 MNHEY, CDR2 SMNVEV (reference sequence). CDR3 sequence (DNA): TGTGCCAGCAGTCGTATCTACTCTGGGGCCAACGTCCTGACTTTC. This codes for CASSRIYSGANVLTF.

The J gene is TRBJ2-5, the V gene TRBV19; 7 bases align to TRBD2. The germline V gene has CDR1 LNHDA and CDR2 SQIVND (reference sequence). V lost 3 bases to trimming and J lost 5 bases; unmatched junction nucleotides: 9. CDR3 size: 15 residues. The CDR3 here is CASSMGLGGTETQYF. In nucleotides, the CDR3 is TGTGCCAGTAGTATGGGGTTGGGGGGGACGGAGACCCAGTACTTC. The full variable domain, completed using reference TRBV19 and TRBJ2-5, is DGGITQSPKYLFRKEGQNVTLSCEQNLNHDAMYWYRQDPGQGLRLIYYSQIVNDFQKGDIAEGYSVSREKKESFPLTVTSAQKNPTAFYLCASSMGLGGTETQYFGPGTRLLVL.

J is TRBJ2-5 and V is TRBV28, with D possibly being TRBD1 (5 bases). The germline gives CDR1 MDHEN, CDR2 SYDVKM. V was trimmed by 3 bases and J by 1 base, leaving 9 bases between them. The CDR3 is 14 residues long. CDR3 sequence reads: CASSFWQGQETQYF. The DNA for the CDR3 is TGTGCCAGCAGTTTTTGGCAGGGCCAAGAGACCCAGTACTTC.

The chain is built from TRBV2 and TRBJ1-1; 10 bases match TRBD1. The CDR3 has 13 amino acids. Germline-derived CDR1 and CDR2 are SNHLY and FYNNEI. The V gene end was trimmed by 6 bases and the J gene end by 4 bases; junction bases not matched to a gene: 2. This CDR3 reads CASSWTGGTEAFF. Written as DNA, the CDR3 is TGTGCCAGCAGCTGGACAGGGGGCACTGAAGCTTTCTTT.

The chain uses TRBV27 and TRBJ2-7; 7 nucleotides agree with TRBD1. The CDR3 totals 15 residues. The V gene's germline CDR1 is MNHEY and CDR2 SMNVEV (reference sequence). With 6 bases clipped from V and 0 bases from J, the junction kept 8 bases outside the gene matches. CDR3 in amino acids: CASRIDRESSYEQYF. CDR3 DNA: TGTGCCAGCAGGATCGACAGGGAAAGCTCCTACGAGCAGTACTTC.

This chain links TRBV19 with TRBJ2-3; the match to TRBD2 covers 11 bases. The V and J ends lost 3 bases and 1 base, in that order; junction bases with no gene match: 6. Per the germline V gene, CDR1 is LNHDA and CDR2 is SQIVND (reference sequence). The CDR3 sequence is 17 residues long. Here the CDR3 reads CASSIREGLAGTDTQYF. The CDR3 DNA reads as TGTGCCAGTAGTATTCGGGAGGGACTAGCGGGCACAGATACGCAGTATTTT.

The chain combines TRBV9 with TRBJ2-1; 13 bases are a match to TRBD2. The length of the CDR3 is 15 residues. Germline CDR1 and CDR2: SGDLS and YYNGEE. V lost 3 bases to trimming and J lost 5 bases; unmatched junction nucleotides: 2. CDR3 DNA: TGTGCCAGCAGCGCCGGGACTAGCGGGAACAATGAGCAGTTCTTC. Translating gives CASSAGTSGNNEQFF. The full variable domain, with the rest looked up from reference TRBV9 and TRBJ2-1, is DSGVTQTPKHLITATGQRVTLRCSPRSGDLSVYWYQQSLDQGLQFLIQYYNGEERAKGNILERFSAQQFPDLHSELNLSSLELGDSALYFCASSAGTSGNNEQFFGPGTRLTVL.

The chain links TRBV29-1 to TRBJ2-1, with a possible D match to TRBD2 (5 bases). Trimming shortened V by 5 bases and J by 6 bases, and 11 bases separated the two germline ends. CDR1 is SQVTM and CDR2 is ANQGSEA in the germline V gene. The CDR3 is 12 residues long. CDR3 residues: CSVFWAGNEQFF. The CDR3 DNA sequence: TGCAGCGTTTTCTGGGCGGGCAATGAGCAGTTCTTC.

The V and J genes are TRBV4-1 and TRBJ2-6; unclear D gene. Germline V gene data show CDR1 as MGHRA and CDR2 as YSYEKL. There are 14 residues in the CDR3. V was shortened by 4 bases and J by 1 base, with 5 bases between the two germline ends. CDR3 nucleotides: TGCGCCAGCAGCCGGAGTTCTGGGGCCAACGTCCTGACTTTC. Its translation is CASSRSSGANVLTF.

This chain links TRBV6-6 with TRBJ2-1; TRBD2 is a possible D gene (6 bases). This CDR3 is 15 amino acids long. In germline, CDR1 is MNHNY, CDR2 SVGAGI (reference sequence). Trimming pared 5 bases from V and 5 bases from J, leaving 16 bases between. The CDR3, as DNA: TGTGCCAGCAGTGGCGGGGCCCTAGTCCACAATGAGCAGTTCTTC. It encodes CASSGGALVHNEQFF.

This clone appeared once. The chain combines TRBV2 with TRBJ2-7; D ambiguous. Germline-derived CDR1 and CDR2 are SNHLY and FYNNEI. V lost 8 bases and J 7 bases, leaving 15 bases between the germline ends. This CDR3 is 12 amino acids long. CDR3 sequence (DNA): TGTGCCAGCTGGGTGTTTGGTGATGAGCAGTACTTC. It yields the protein CASWVFGDEQYF.

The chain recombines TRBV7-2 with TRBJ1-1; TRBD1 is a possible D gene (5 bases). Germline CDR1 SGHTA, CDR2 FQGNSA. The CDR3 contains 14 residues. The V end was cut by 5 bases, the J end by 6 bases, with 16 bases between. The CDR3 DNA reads TGTGCCAGCAGCCCCGCGGGGGGGAGCGCTGAAGCTTTCTTT. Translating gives CASSPAGGSAEAFF.

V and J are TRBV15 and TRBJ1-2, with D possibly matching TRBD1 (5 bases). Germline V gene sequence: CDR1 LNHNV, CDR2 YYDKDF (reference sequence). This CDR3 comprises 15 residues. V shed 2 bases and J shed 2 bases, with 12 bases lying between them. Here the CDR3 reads CATSRSDTINYGYTF. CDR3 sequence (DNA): TGTGCCACCAGCAGATCGGACACGATAAACTATGGCTACACCTTC. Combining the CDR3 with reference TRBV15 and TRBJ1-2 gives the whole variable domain DAMVIQNPRYQVTQFGKPVTLSCSQTLNHNVMYWYQQKSSQAPKLLFHYYDKDFNNEADTPDNFQSRRPNTSFCFLDIRSPGLGDTAMYLCATSRSDTINYGYTFGSGTRLTVV.

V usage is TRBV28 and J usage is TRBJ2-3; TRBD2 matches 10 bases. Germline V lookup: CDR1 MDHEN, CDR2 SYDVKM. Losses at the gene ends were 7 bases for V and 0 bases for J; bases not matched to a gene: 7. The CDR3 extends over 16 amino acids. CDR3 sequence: CASTLGLASSTDTQYF. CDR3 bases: TGTGCCAGCACCCTGGGACTAGCGTCTAGCACAGATACGCAGTATTTT.

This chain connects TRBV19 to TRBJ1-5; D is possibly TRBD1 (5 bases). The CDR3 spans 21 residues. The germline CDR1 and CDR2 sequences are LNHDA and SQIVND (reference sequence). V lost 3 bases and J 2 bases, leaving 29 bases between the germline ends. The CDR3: CASSISRSVQSWGIGNQPQHF. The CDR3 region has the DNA TGTGCCAGTAGTATCAGCCGATCAGTGCAAAGTTGGGGCATTGGCAATCAGCCCCAGCATTTT.